One TCR beta chain is described in this entry. The data were taken from a study of blood T cell repertoires in COVID-19. About the study: COVID-19 samples, acute and convalescent, were from the United States, Italy and Spain.

The CDR3 loop spans 15 amino acids. V was trimmed by 6 bases and J by 6 bases, leaving 15 bases between them. Germline CDR1 and CDR2: MDHEN and SYDVKM. Clones were sequenced by immunoSEQ multiplex PCR, and TCRdb holds only the in-frame ones, with some missing. The repertoire holds some 270,000 clones, with roughly 91% as singletons. This sequence was found in a man aged 25 to 45 with acute or convalescent COVID-19. The J gene is TRBJ1-6, the V gene TRBV28; TRBD1 is a possible D gene (6 bases). The specimen sequenced was peripheral blood. CDR3 sequence (DNA): TGTGCCAGCAGCCATTACAGGGTTTCTAATTCACCCCTCCACTTT. This gives the protein CASSHYRVSNSPLHF. Based on the CDR3 plus reference TRBV28 and TRBJ1-6, the full variable domain is DVKVTQSSRYLVKRTGEKVFLECVQDMDHENMFWYRQDPGLGLRLIYFSYDVKMKEKGDIPEGYSVSREKKERFSLILESASTNQTSMYLCASSHYRVSNSPLHFGNGTRLTVT.